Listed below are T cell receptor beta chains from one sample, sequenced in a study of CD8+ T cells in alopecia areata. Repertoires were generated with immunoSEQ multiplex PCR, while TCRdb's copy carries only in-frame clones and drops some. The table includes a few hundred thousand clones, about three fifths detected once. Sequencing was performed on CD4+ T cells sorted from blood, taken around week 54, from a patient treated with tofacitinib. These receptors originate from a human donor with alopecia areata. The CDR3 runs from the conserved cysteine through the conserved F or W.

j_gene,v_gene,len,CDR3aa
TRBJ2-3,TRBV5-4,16,CASSTNRGGGTDTQYF
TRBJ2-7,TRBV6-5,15,CASSAGTDATYEQYF
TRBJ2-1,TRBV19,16,CASRELTGLKNNEQFF
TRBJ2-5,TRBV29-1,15,CSATGLAGAKETQYF
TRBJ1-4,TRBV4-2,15,CASSQRGATNEKLFF
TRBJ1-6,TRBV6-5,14,CASRGQGDNSPLHF
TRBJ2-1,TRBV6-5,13,CASSLTALDEQFF
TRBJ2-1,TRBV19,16,CASSPLGVGVGNEQFF
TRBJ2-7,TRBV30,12,CAWRENTYEQYF
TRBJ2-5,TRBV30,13,CAWSGGGHETQYF
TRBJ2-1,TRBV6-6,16,CASTRRGTSGYNEQFF
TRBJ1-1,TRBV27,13,CASKFITNTEAFF
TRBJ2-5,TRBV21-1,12,CASSNIQETQYF
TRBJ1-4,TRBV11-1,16,CASSLGGSGVNEKLFF
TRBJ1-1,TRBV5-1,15,CASSFTAGSHTEAFF
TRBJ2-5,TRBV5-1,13,CASSRRGEETQYF
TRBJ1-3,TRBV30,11,CAWSVGNTIYF
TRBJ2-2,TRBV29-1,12,CSATAGTGELFF
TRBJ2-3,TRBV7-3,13,CASSFESTDTQYF
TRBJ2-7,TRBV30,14,CAAGGAPSSYEQYF
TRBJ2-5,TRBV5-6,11,CASSVKETQYF
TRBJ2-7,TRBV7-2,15,CASSLRPGRIGEQYF
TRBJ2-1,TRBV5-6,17,CASSLRTSGARYNEQFF
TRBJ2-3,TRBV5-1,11,CASSYTDTQYF
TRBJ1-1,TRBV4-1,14,CASSQVGARTEAFF
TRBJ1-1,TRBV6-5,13,CASRYATNTEAFF
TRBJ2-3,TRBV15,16,CATSRGDSGPQDTQYF
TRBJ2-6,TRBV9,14,CASSLYSGANVLTF
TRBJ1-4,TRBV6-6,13,CASSYSGTGGLFF
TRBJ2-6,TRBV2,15,CASSRRLSGANVLTF
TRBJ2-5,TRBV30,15,CAWSVPGLEEETQYF
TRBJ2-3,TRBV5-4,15,CASSRRGGSTDTQYF
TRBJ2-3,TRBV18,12,CASSPTTDTQYF
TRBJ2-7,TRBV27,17,CASSRGRGVDQSYEQYF
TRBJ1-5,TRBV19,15,CASSHGQGANQPQHF
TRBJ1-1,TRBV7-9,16,CASSLAGGDVNTEAFF
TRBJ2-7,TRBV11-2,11,CASSFSREQYF